This TCR beta chain originates from a study of T cells after yellow fever vaccination. Overall study results and limits: The secondary response peaked faster, at day 5 versus 15, but was weaker. Primary-vaccination clones mostly resurfaced post-booster (under 98% CD4, about 87% CD8). Highly abundant clonotypes carried over from the bulk population could end up in FACS-sorted repertoires as contaminants.

V was clipped by 4 bases and J by 0 bases, with 7 bases between them. CDR3 length: 14 residues. Germline CDR1 reads ENHRY; CDR2 reads SYGVKD. TCRdb processed the 5' RACE reads anew with MiXCR; each CDR3 protein has one entry. The data contain 620,000 or so distinct CDR3 sequences, roughly 17% of them singletons. This clonotype appeared a few times. The target antigen is unknown. The sequence was obtained from a man aged 18 to 29 who received the YFV17D yellow fever vaccine. The sample in question was PBMCs, obtained 5 to 6 days after the first yellow fever vaccination. This chain connects TRBV10-3 to TRBJ1-5; D not resolved. CDR3 DNA: TGTGCCATCAGTGGAACAAATAGCAATCAGCCCCAGCATTTT. It yields the protein CAISGTNSNQPQHF.